The clone carrying this T cell receptor (beta chain) was seen only a few times. In the original processing: Estimation of nucleated cell counts was performed using reference gene primer amplification. Using immunoSEQ multiplex PCR, the repertoire was profiled, and TCRdb retains in-frame clones only, with some absent. V, J and clone size were drawn from that table, and D and trimming were deduced from the DNA. The sample carries around 320,000 clones, roughly 85% recorded once. The source of the sample is a study of blood T cell repertoires in COVID-19. Turning to the study itself: The samples span acute and convalescent COVID-19 from the United States, Italy and Spain. The cDNA or gDNA used as material had been derived from T cells, B-cell-depleted T cells, or PBMCs.

The source material was peripheral blood. This TCR came from a human donor in a cohort sampled during active COVID-19.

CDR3: CASSATGTALDGELFF. The DNA of the CDR3 is TGCGCCAGCAGTGCAACCGGGACAGCCTTGGACGGGGAGCTGTTTTTT. The chain joins TRBV10-1 to TRBJ2-2, with 7 nucleotides matching TRBD1. Germline V gene lookup returns CDR1 WNHNN and CDR2 SYGVQD (reference sequence). The CDR3 consists of 16 residues. V was pared by 4 bases and J by 7 bases, with 12 bases of the junction left unmatched.